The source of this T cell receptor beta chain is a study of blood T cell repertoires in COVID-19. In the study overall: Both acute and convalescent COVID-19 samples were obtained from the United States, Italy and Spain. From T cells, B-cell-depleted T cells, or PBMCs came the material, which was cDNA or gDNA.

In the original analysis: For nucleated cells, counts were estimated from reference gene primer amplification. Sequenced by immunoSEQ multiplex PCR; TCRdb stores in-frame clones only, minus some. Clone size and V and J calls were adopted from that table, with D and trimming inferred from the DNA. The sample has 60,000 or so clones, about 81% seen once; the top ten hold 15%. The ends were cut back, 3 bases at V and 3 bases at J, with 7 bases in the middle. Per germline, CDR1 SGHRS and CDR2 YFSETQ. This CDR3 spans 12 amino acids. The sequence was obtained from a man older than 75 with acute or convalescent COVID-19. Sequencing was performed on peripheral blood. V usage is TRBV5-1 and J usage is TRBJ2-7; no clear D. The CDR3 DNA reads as TGCGCCAGCAGCTCGGAGAACTACGAGCAGTACTTC. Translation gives CASSSENYEQYF.